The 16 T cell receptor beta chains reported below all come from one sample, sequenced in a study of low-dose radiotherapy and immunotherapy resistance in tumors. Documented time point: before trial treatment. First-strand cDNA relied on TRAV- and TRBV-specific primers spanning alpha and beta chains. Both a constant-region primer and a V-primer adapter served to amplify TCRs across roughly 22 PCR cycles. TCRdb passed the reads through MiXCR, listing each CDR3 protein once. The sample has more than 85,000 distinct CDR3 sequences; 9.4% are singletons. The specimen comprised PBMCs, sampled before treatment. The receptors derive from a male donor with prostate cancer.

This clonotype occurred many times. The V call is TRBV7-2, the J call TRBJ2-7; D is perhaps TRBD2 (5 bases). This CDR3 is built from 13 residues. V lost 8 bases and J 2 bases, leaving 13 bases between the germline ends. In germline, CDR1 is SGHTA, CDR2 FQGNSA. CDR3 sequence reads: CASRSGSAYEQYF. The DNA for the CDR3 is TGTGCCAGCCGCTCGGGGTCAGCCTACGAGCAGTACTTC.

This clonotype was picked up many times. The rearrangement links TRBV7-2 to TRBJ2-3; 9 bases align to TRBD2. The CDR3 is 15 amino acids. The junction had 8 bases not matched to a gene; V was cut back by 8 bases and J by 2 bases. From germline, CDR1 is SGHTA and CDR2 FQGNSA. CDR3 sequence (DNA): TGTGCCAGCGCTCGGCTAGCGGGGAACACAGATACGCAGTATTTT. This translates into CASARLAGNTDTQYF.

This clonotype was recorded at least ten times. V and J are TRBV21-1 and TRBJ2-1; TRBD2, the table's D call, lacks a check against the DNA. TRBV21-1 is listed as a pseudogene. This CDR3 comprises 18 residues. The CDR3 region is CASSKPNGGSGTYNEQFF. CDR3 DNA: TGTGCCAGCAGCAAGCCAAATGGCGGGTCGGGGACCTACAATGAGCAGTTCTTC.

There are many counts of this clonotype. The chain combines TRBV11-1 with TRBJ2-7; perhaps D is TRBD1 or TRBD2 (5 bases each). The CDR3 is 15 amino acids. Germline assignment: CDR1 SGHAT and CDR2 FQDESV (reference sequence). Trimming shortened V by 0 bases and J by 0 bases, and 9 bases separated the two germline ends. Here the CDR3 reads CASSLASGTSYEQYF. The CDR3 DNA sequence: TGTGCCAGCAGCTTAGCCTCGGGGACCTCCTACGAGCAGTACTTC. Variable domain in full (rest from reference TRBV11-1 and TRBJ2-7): EAEVAQSPRYKITEKSQAVAFWCDPISGHATLYWYRQILGQGPELLVQFQDESVVDDSQLPKDRFSAERLKGVDSTLKIQPAELGDSAMYLCASSLASGTSYEQYFGPGTRLTVT.

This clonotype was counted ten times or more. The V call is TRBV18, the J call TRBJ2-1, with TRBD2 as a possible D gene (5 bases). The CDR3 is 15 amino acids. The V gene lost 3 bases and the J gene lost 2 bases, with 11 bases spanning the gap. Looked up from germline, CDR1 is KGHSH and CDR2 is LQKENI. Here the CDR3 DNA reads TGTGCCAGCTCACCTCTCTTCGGGGCCTACAATGAGCAGTTCTTC. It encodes CASSPLFGAYNEQFF.

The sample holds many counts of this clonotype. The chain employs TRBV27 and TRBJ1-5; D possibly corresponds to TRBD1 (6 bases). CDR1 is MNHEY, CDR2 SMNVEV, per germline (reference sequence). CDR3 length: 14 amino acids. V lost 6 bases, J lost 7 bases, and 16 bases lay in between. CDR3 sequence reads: CASSSRGGEQPQHF. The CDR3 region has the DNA TGTGCCAGCAGCTCCAGGGGAGGGGAACAGCCCCAGCATTTT.

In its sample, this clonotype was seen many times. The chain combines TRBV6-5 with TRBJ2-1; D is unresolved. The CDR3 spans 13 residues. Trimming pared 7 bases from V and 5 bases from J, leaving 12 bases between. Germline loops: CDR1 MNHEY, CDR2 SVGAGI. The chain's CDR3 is CASTRSPNNEQFF. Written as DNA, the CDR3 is TGTGCCAGCACCCGGAGTCCAAACAATGAGCAGTTCTTC.

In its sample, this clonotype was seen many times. The chain's CDR3 is CASSMGAGVDEQYF. The CDR3 DNA sequence: TGTGCCAGTAGTATGGGAGCGGGAGTCGACGAGCAGTACTTC. The gene calls are TRBV19 and TRBJ2-7, with TRBD2 identical over 8 bases. Losses at the gene ends were 3 bases for V and 5 bases for J; bases not matched to a gene: 6. The CDR3 runs to 14 residues. Germline V CDR1 and CDR2: LNHDA, SQIVND (reference sequence).

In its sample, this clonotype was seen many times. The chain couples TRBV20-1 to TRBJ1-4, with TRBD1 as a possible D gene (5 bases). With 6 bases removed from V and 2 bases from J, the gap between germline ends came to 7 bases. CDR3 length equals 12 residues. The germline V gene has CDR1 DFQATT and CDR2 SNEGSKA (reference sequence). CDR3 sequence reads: CSARGTNEKLFF. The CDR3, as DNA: TGCAGTGCACGGGGCACTAATGAAAAACTGTTTTTT.

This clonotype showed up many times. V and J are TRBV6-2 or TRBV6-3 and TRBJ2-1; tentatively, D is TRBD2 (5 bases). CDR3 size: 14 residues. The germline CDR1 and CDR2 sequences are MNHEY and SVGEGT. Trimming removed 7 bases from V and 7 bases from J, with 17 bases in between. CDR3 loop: CASTESLTRNEQFF. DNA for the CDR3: TGTGCCAGCACTGAGAGTCTTACTAGGAATGAGCAGTTCTTC.

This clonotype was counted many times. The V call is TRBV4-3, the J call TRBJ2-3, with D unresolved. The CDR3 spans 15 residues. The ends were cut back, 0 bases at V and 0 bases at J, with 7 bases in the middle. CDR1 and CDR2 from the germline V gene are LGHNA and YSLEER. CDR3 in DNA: TGCGCCAGCAGCCAAGATATCCTTAGCACAGATACGCAGTATTTT. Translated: CASSQDILSTDTQYF.

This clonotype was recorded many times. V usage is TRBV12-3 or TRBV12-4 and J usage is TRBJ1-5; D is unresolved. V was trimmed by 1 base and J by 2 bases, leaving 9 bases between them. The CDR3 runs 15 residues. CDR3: CASSLGGVRNQPQHF. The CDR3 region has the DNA TGTGCCAGCAGTTTAGGCGGGGTTCGCAATCAGCCCCAGCATTTT.

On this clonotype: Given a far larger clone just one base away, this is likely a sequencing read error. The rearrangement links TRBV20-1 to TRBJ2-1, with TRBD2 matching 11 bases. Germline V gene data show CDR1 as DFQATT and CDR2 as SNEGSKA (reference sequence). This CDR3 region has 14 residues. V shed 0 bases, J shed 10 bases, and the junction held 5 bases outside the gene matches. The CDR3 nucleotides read TGCAGTGCTAGAGATAGCGGGAGGGGCTACGAGCAGTTCTTC. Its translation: CSARDSGRGYEQFF.

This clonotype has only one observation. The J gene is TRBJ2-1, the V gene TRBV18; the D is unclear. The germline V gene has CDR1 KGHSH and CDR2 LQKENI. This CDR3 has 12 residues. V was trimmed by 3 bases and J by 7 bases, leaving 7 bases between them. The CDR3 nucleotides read TGTGCCAGCTCACCGAGTCGTAATGAGCAGTTCTTC. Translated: CASSPSRNEQFF.

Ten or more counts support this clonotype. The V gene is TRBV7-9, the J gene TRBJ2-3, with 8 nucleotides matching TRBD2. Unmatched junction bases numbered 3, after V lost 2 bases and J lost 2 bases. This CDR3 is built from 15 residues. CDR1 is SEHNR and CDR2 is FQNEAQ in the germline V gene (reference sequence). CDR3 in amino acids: CASSLYGRATDTQYF. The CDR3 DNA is TGTGCCAGCAGCTTATACGGGAGGGCCACAGATACGCAGTATTTT.

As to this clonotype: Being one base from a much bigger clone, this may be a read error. The CDR3 nucleotides read TGTGCCAGCAGGAAACAGGGAGGGGGTTCGAATGAGCAGTTATTC. Translation gives CASRKQGGGSNEQLF. This sequence joins TRBV27 and TRBJ2-1, with D perhaps matching TRBD2 (7 bases). Germline V gene data show CDR1 as MNHEY and CDR2 as SMNVEV (reference sequence). This CDR3 is 15 amino acids long.